A single sample is the source of the 20 T cell receptor beta chains below, sequenced in a study of early T cells in non-severe SARS-CoV-2 infection. TCRdb fed the 5' RACE reads into MiXCR, producing one record per CDR3 protein. The repertoire consists of under 60,000 distinct CDR3 sequences, with 7.5% to 9.5% occurring once and the leading ten covering 3.5% to 5%. The source material was whole blood, sampled at baseline. The receptor source for this set is an adult who was a healthcare worker with PCR-confirmed SARS-CoV-2 infection or an uninfected control (not recorded which).

In its sample, this clonotype was seen many times. CDR3: CASSVQGASGYTF. The CDR3 coding sequence is TGTGCCAGTAGTGTACAGGGGGCGAGTGGCTACACCTTC. V and J are TRBV19 and TRBJ1-2, with 9 bases lining up with TRBD1. Germline V CDR1 and CDR2: LNHDA, SQIVND (reference sequence). The CDR3 extends over 13 amino acids. V lost 5 bases, J lost 7 bases, and 5 bases stayed unmatched.

The chain carries TRBV3-1 and TRBJ2-1; D gene ambiguous. The CDR3 is made up of 12 amino acids. Deletions cut 2 bases from V and 8 bases from J, with 7 bases between. Germline V CDR1 and CDR2: LGHDT, YNNKEL (reference sequence). The CDR3 region has the DNA TGTGCCAGCAGCCAAATTTTTCATGAGCAGTTCTTC. Encoded protein: CASSQIFHEQFF.

This clonotype was counted between two and nine times. The V gene is TRBV7-9, the J gene TRBJ2-3, with D perhaps given as TRBD1 or TRBD2 (5 bases each). V was trimmed by 2 bases and J by 3 bases, leaving 9 bases between them. CDR1 SEHNR and CDR2 FQNEAQ come from the germline V gene (reference sequence). This CDR3 spans 14 amino acids. The CDR3 sequence: CASSLSGSTDTQYF. CDR3 bases: TGTGCCAGCAGCTTATCAGGGAGTACAGATACGCAGTATTTT.

This clonotype occurred many times. This rearrangement joins TRBV6-5 to TRBJ2-2, with 8 bases matching TRBD1. This CDR3 contains 15 residues. Per the germline V gene, CDR1 is MNHEY and CDR2 is SVGAGI. Unmatched junction bases numbered 7, after V lost 7 bases and J lost 3 bases. The CDR3 loop reads CASTPGQVYTGELFF. Written as DNA, the CDR3 is TGTGCCAGCACCCCGGGACAGGTGTACACCGGGGAGCTGTTTTTT.

At least ten counts were recorded for this clonotype. The chain links TRBV7-3 to TRBJ1-1; TRBD1 aligns across 7 bases. This CDR3 has 13 amino acids. Germline V lookup: CDR1 SGHTA, CDR2 FQGTGA. V lost 4 bases and J lost 6; bases outside the gene matches: 5. The CDR3 here is CASSSDRVSEAFF. The CDR3, as DNA: TGTGCCAGCAGCTCCGACAGGGTCTCTGAAGCTTTCTTT.

This clonotype was counted between two and nine times. The chain uses TRBV10-3 and TRBJ2-3; 7 bases fit TRBD1. This CDR3 region has 16 residues. Germline CDR1 and CDR2: ENHRY and SYGVKD. Losses at the gene ends were 6 bases for V and 0 bases for J; bases not matched to a gene: 9. CDR3 DNA: TGTGCCATCAGCCCGACAGGGCAGACTAGCACAGATACGCAGTATTTT. As protein: CAISPTGQTSTDTQYF.

Many counts were recorded for this clonotype. The chain employs TRBV2 and TRBJ2-1; 8 bases line up with TRBD1. The CDR3 runs 13 residues. Germline lookup yields CDR1 SNHLY and CDR2 FYNNEI. V lost 6 bases, J lost 6 bases, and 4 bases stayed unmatched. The CDR3 sequence is CASRDTGGNEQFF. CDR3 coding DNA: TGTGCCAGCAGAGATACAGGGGGCAATGAGCAGTTCTTC. Looking up the rest from reference TRBV2 and TRBJ2-1 gives the full variable domain: EPEVTQTPSHQVTQMGQEVILRCVPISNHLYFYWYRQILGQKVEFLVSFYNNEISEKSEIFDDQFSVERPDGSNFTLKIRSTKLEDSAMYFCASRDTGGNEQFFGPGTRLTVL.

This clonotype was picked up many times. The chain has TRBV10-3 and TRBJ2-7; 8 bases match TRBD2. With 4 bases clipped from V and 4 bases from J, the junction kept 15 bases outside the gene matches. Per germline, CDR1 ENHRY and CDR2 SYGVKD. This CDR3 has 17 amino acids. The CDR3 here is CAISVSERAGGAYEQYF. CDR3 bases: TGTGCCATCAGTGTTTCCGAGAGGGCGGGAGGTGCTTACGAGCAGTACTTC.

This clonotype was counted a few times. J is TRBJ1-1 and V is TRBV18; D is ambiguous. There are 13 residues in the CDR3. Germline lookup yields CDR1 KGHSH and CDR2 LQKENI. Trimming took off 6 bases at V and 1 base at J, with 9 bases between the two ends. CDR3 in amino acids: CASSLGENTEAFF. The CDR3 DNA sequence: TGTGCCAGCTCGCTCGGCGAGAACACTGAAGCTTTCTTT.

This clonotype has just a few counts. This sequence joins TRBV7-9 and TRBJ1-4; no reliable D call. V was pared by 1 base and J by 6 bases, with 12 bases between. The CDR3 has 15 residues. Looked up from germline, CDR1 is SEHNR and CDR2 is FQNEAQ (reference sequence). The CDR3 loop is CASSLGATTDEKLFF. The CDR3 DNA sequence: TGTGCCAGCAGCTTAGGGGCAACTACGGATGAAAAACTGTTTTTT.

V and J are TRBV10-3 and TRBJ1-1; a possible D gene is TRBD1 (6 bases). The germline V gene encodes CDR1 ENHRY and CDR2 SYGVKD. Trimming shortened V by 11 bases and J by 4 bases, and 17 bases separated the two germline ends. CDR3 length: 13 amino acids. The CDR3 loop is CASTPRGGTEAFF. Written as DNA, the CDR3 is TGTGCCTCCACCCCCAGGGGAGGCACTGAAGCTTTCTTT.

This clonotype was counted many times. V and J are TRBV25-1 and TRBJ2-1; 13 nucleotides align to TRBD2. The CDR3 runs 18 residues. Unmatched junction bases numbered 5, after V lost 3 bases and J lost 0 bases. Germline CDR1 and CDR2: MGHDK and SYGVNS. Written as DNA, the CDR3 is TGTGCCAGCAGTGAGGGACTAGCGGGGTGGAGCTCCTACAATGAGCAGTTCTTC. It is translated as CASSEGLAGWSSYNEQFF.

This clonotype was seen at least ten times. The rearrangement links TRBV5-1 to TRBJ2-4, with D perhaps matching TRBD1 or TRBD2 (6 bases each). Germline V CDR1 and CDR2: SGHRS, YFSETQ. The CDR3 loop spans 13 amino acids. Trimming removed 2 bases at V and 6 bases at J, with 9 bases between. The DNA for the CDR3 is TGCGCCAGCAGCTTAGGAGGGGGAAACATTCAGTACTTC. The encoded protein is CASSLGGGNIQYF.

V is TRBV11-2 and J is TRBJ1-5, with D maybe TRBD1 (5 bases). Trimming cost V 0 bases and J 3 bases, with 9 bases left between them. The germline gives CDR1 SGHAT, CDR2 FQNNGV. The CDR3 is made up of 15 amino acids. CDR3: CASSLDRGPNQPQHF. The CDR3 DNA is TGTGCCAGCAGCTTAGATAGGGGTCCCAATCAGCCCCAGCATTTT. Supplemented by reference TRBV11-2 and TRBJ1-5, the full variable domain reads EAGVAQSPRYKIIEKRQSVAFWCNPISGHATLYWYQQILGQGPKLLIQFQNNGVVDDSQLPKDRFSAERLKGVDSTLKIQPAKLEDSAVYLCASSLDRGPNQPQHFGDGTRLSIL.

For the CDR3, the DNA is TGCGCCAGCAGCTTGGTGGTAGAGGGTGAGCAGTTCTTC. Translation: CASSLVVEGEQFF. V is TRBV5-1 and J is TRBJ2-1; D may be TRBD2 (5 bases). V was clipped by 0 bases and J by 9 bases, with 10 bases between them. Germline V gives CDR1 SGHRS, CDR2 YFSETQ. This CDR3 spans 13 amino acids.

This clonotype has only a few counts. The chain joins TRBV5-4 to TRBJ1-1; 10 bases are shared with TRBD1. This CDR3 has 16 residues. V gave up 4 bases and J gave up 0 bases; unmatched junction bases: 6. Per the germline V gene, CDR1 is SGHNT and CDR2 is YYREEE (reference sequence). This CDR3 reads CASSEGTGDLNTEAFF. The DNA of the CDR3 is TGTGCCAGCAGCGAGGGGACAGGGGATTTGAACACTGAAGCTTTCTTT.

The chain couples TRBV10-1 to TRBJ2-1; 10 bases fit TRBD2. CDR1 is WNHNN, CDR2 SYGVQD, per germline (reference sequence). CDR3 size: 16 residues. V trimming: 0 bases; J trimming: 6 bases; junction bases outside the gene matches: 5. CDR3 sequence: CASSESRTSGLNEQFF. In DNA form, the CDR3 reads TGCGCCAGCAGTGAGTCGAGGACTAGCGGCCTCAATGAGCAGTTCTTC.

This clonotype was seen at least ten times. The V and J genes are TRBV10-3 and TRBJ1-3; D not resolved. From germline, CDR1 is ENHRY and CDR2 SYGVKD. V was pared by 0 bases and J by 0 bases, with 9 bases between. This CDR3 is built from 16 residues. The CDR3 DNA is TGTGCCATCAGTGAGTCTCGGGGAAACTCTGGAAACACCATATATTTT. This sequence encodes CAISESRGNSGNTIYF.

CDR3 nucleotide sequence: TGCGCCAGCAGCCCGCTCGGGACAGGGGGCTCCGAGACCCAGTACTTC. It translates to CASSPLGTGGSETQYF. The chain employs TRBV4-1 and TRBJ2-5; 12 positions match TRBD1. V trimming: 4 bases; J trimming: 5 bases; junction bases outside the gene matches: 8. The CDR3 spans 16 residues. The V gene's germline CDR1 is MGHRA and CDR2 YSYEKL.

The rearrangement links TRBV9 to TRBJ2-3; 8 positions match TRBD1. Per the germline V gene, CDR1 is SGDLS and CDR2 is YYNGEE. CDR3 size: 15 residues. J lost 2 bases, V lost 3 bases, and 5 bases had no gene match. CDR3 amino acids: CASSGGTGYTDTQYF. The CDR3 DNA is TGTGCCAGCAGCGGGGGGACAGGCTACACAGATACGCAGTATTTT.